These 11 T cell receptor beta chains came from one sample sequenced in a study of shared clonotypes between healthy human individuals. Profiled with immunoSEQ multiplex PCR; TCRdb holds only in-frame clones, not every one. This table has 650,000 to 750,000 clones, roughly 78% appearing once. Sequencing was done on a sample of memory CD4+ T cells sorted from blood. This sample's subset: CD45RA-negative fraction. These receptors were collected from a woman aged 30 to 39 in good health.

The V gene is TRBV5-1, the J gene TRBJ2-1; TRBD1 matches at 8 bases. The CDR3 has 11 amino acids. Trimming removed 5 bases from V and 8 bases from J; junction bases left unmatched: 0. Germline V gives CDR1 SGHRS, CDR2 YFSETQ. Here the CDR3 reads CASRGQDEQFF. The CDR3 nucleotides read TGCGCCAGCAGGGGACAGGATGAGCAGTTCTTC.

V usage is TRBV7-9 and J usage is TRBJ2-5, with D unclear. Trimming shortened V by 1 base and J by 4 bases, and 10 bases separated the two germline ends. The CDR3 consists of 14 residues. Per germline, CDR1 SEHNR and CDR2 FQNEAQ (reference sequence). The CDR3 protein is CASSLVRAPETQYF. The CDR3 bases are TGTGCCAGCAGCTTAGTTCGGGCCCCAGAGACCCAGTACTTC.

A single count supports this clone. The chain uses TRBV15 and TRBJ2-7; 14 nucleotides agree with TRBD2. Germline V gives CDR1 LNHNV, CDR2 YYDKDF (reference sequence). The CDR3 loop spans 15 amino acids. The ends lost 4 bases at V and 6 bases at J; junction bases unmatched: 5. The CDR3 spells CATSTGTSGRAEQYF. Written as DNA, the CDR3 is TGTGCCACCAGCACCGGGACTAGCGGGAGAGCCGAGCAGTACTTC.

CDR3 sequence: CASSVQGEAYEQYF. The DNA for the CDR3 is TGCGCCAGCAGCGTACAGGGGGAGGCCTACGAGCAGTACTTC. The chain couples TRBV5-1 to TRBJ2-7, with 8 nucleotides matching TRBD1. The CDR3 sequence is 14 residues long. Germline V gene data show CDR1 as SGHRS and CDR2 as YFSETQ. After removal of 4 bases from V and 2 bases from J, the junction contained 5 bases not matched to a gene. The full variable domain, in which reference TRBV5-1 and TRBJ2-7 provide the parts outside the CDR3, is KAGVTQTPRYLIKTRGQQVTLSCSPISGHRSVSWYQQTPGQGLQFLFEYFSETQRNKGNFPGRFSGRQFSNSRSEMNVSTLELGDSALYLCASSVQGEAYEQYFGPGTRLTVT.

In its sample, this clone was seen once. The genes are TRBV30 and TRBJ2-1; D is ambiguous. CDR1 GTSNPN and CDR2 SVGIG come from the germline V gene (reference sequence). Trimming shortened V by 3 bases and J by 8 bases, and 11 bases separated the two germline ends. The CDR3 length is 12 residues. The CDR3 protein is CAWRAWKDEQFF. DNA of the CDR3: TGTGCCTGGAGGGCCTGGAAGGATGAGCAGTTCTTC.

The chain joins TRBV6-6 to TRBJ2-7; 8 bases fit TRBD2. Germline-derived CDR1 and CDR2 are MNHNY and SVGAGI (reference sequence). This CDR3 comprises 14 residues. After removal of 3 bases from V and 1 base from J, the junction contained 2 bases not matched to a gene. This chain's CDR3 is CASSYTSGSYEQYF. CDR3 DNA: TGTGCCAGCAGTTATACTAGCGGATCCTACGAGCAGTACTTC.

The CDR3 DNA reads as TGTGCCAGCAGTCCCGGGACAGGGGGATACGAGCAGTACTTC. Protein sequence: CASSPGTGGYEQYF. This chain joins TRBV2 and TRBJ2-7; 11 positions agree with TRBD1. The CDR3 has 14 residues. Germline lookup yields CDR1 SNHLY and CDR2 FYNNEI. Germline trimming cut 5 bases from V and 4 bases from J; bases unmatched to any gene: 4. The full variable domain, rest sourced from reference TRBV2 and TRBJ2-7, is EPEVTQTPSHQVTQMGQEVILRCVPISNHLYFYWYRQILGQKVEFLVSFYNNEISEKSEIFDDQFSVERPDGSNFTLKIRSTKLEDSAMYFCASSPGTGGYEQYFGPGTRLTVT.

V gene TRBV11-2 combines with J gene TRBJ2-3; D not certain. CDR3 length: 11 amino acids. Germline CDR1 is SGHAT and CDR2 is FQNNGV. V lost 7 bases and J 6 bases, leaving 8 bases between the germline ends. CDR3 in amino acids: CASTRLDTQYF. CDR3 nucleotides: TGTGCCAGCACCCGACTCGATACGCAGTATTTT.

The rearrangement joins TRBV18 to TRBJ2-7, with TRBD1 matching 7 bases. The CDR3 is 12 amino acids. Looked up from germline, CDR1 is KGHSH and CDR2 is LQKENI. The trim removed 3 bases at V and 9 bases at J, leaving 5 bases unmatched. The CDR3: CASSPLGGGQYF. Written as DNA, the CDR3 is TGTGCCAGCTCACCTTTAGGGGGCGGGCAGTACTTC.

The genes are TRBV6-5 and TRBJ2-7; 7 nucleotides match TRBD1. Trimming removed 6 bases from V and 2 bases from J; junction bases left unmatched: 4. Germline values: CDR1 MNHEY, CDR2 SVGAGI. CDR3 length: 13 amino acids. This CDR3 is CASSLGTAYEQYF. CDR3 DNA sequence: TGTGCCAGCAGCCTTGGGACAGCCTACGAGCAGTACTTC.

The chain links TRBV25-1 to TRBJ1-2; a possible D gene is TRBD1 (6 bases). Germline loops: CDR1 MGHDK, CDR2 SYGVNS. Deletions cut 6 bases from V and 4 bases from J, with 21 bases between. The CDR3 length is 16 residues. This chain's CDR3 is CASRGAGAEYLYGYTF. CDR3 DNA: TGTGCCAGCAGGGGGGCGGGGGCCGAGTATCTCTATGGCTACACCTTC.